This T cell receptor (beta chain) was retrieved from a study of tumor-infiltrating lymphocytes in primary liver carcinoma. This clonotype came up a few times. Its antigen is currently unknown. Reverse transcription of approximately 500 ng total RNA with a constant-region primer produced TCR beta cDNA. Each TCR beta library was derived from three nested multiplex PCR rounds that employed slightly modified ARM-PCR. In the first two PCR rounds, TRBV1-TRBV30 forward primers were paired with a C-beta reverse primer, and each round lasted nine to ten cycles. TCRdb re-called the multiplex PCR reads with MiXCR, one entry per CDR3 protein. In the table there are fewer than 350,000 distinct CDR3 sequences, 50% to 70% of which are singletons. Study-wide results and caveats: The study used bulk unsorted samples and so did not compare CD4+ and CD8+ repertoires.

The source of the blood RNA was unsorted whole blood, and germline DNA was extracted as well. V trimming: 6 bases; J trimming: 4 bases; junction bases outside the gene matches: 10. The CDR3 is 16 residues long. Germline V gene sequence: CDR1 MNHNS, CDR2 SASEGT. V gene TRBV6-1 combines with J gene TRBJ2-2; 8 bases are a match to TRBD1. The source is a man aged 40-55 years with primary liver carcinoma and hepatitis B virus infection. The source material was peripheral blood. In nucleotides, the CDR3 is TGTGCCAGCAGGAAACTCAGGGGGCACCTCACCGGGGAGCTGTTTTTT. Translating gives CASRKLRGHLTGELFF.